Included here is one TCR beta chain sequence, with context. Its antigen remains unidentified. This specimen belongs to a study of CD4 T cell repertoires in COVID-19. Looking at the study overall: CFSE-low cells expanded about nine days with IL-2, then restimulated with other coronavirus spikes.

Broader study findings: Suggested intraclonal diversification: top SARS-CoV-2-reactive clonotypes appeared in two or three memory subsets. SARS-CoV and/or HKU1 spike cultures shared between 7 and 25% of SARS-CoV-2 clonotypes.

Trimming stripped 6 bases from V and 6 bases from J, with 18 bases between. The CDR3 runs to 14 residues. Germline CDR1 is MDHEN and CDR2 is SYDVKM. These patients had recovered from COVID-19 ranging mild to severe. Repertoires were generated with immunoSEQ multiplex PCR, while TCRdb's copy carries only in-frame clones and drops some. The sample includes fewer than 100,000 clones, 83% of them seen just once. Sequencing was performed on CD4+ T cells from peripheral blood, taken after recovery from COVID-19. The gene calls are TRBV28 and TRBJ2-7; the D gene is possibly TRBD1 (6 bases). This receptor was obtained from a human donor who had COVID-19. CDR3 residues: CASSPGRGRLEQYF. The CDR3 region has the DNA TGTGCCAGCAGCCCGGGCAGGGGTCGGCTCGAGCAGTACTTC.